A single sample gave rise to the 27 T cell receptor beta chains below, sequenced in a study of technical replicates of blood from several donors. The table came from immunoSEQ multiplex PCR; TCRdb's copy has only in-frame clones and leaves some out. The sample shows about 59,000 clones, 90% to 95% of them seen only once. The sequenced sample was PBMCs. These receptors all stem from a human donor in good health. Some clones in this sample may be carry-over from other donors' samples.

The CDR3 nucleotides are TGCGCCAGCAGCCAAGATTTGGGCGGGAGCGGGTCCAATGAGCAGTTCTTC. This gives the protein CASSQDLGGSGSNEQFF. This chain links TRBV4-3 with TRBJ2-1, with 7 bases aligning to TRBD2. J lost 6 bases, V lost 0 bases, and 11 bases had no gene match. The germline V gene has CDR1 LGHNA and CDR2 YSLEER. CDR3 size: 17 residues.

CDR3 DNA: TGTGCCAGCAGCTCCGACAGGGGAGTTTCACCCCTCCACTTT. It is translated as CASSSDRGVSPLHF. The chain employs TRBV7-9 and TRBJ1-6; TRBD1 agrees at 8 bases. This CDR3 spans 14 amino acids. Germline V gene sequence: CDR1 SEHNR, CDR2 FQNEAQ (reference sequence). Trimming at V came to 4 bases and at J to 9 bases, leaving 5 bases not matched to a gene.

V is TRBV6-5 and J is TRBJ1-5; 7 nucleotides line up with TRBD1. This CDR3 has 14 amino acids. V shed 7 bases, J shed 1 base, and the junction held 4 bases outside the gene matches. The V gene's germline CDR1 is MNHEY and CDR2 SVGAGI. The CDR3 spells CASNDRASNQPQHF. The CDR3 coding sequence is TGTGCCAGCAACGACAGGGCCAGCAATCAGCCCCAGCATTTT.

The genes are TRBV2 and TRBJ1-2, with TRBD1 as a possible D gene (6 bases). Germline-derived CDR1 and CDR2 are SNHLY and FYNNEI. This CDR3 is built from 14 residues. Trimming took off 5 bases at V and 0 bases at J, with 10 bases between the two ends. CDR3 bases: TGTGCCAGCAGTTCGGGGGGCTCTAACTATGGCTACACCTTC. This translates into CASSSGGSNYGYTF.

The chain combines TRBV5-4 with TRBJ1-1; D unclear. CDR1 and CDR2 from the germline V gene are SGHNT and YYREEE (reference sequence). CDR3 size: 16 residues. With 4 bases removed from V and 7 bases from J, the gap between germline ends came to 23 bases. The CDR3 here is CASSPTSGRRSDEAFF. The CDR3 nucleotides are TGTGCCAGCAGCCCTACTTCGGGAAGGAGGAGTGATGAAGCTTTCTTT.

The chain links TRBV6-6 to TRBJ1-2, with D perhaps matching TRBD1 (5 bases). Germline V gene lookup returns CDR1 MNHNY and CDR2 SVGAGI (reference sequence). The CDR3 is 13 amino acids. V lost 5 bases, J lost 8 bases, and 15 bases lay in between. CDR3 loop: CASSPQGSEGYTF. DNA for the CDR3: TGTGCCAGCAGTCCTCAGGGAAGTGAGGGCTACACCTTC.

J is TRBJ2-5 and V is TRBV27; 12 bases fit TRBD2. The CDR3 consists of 14 residues. The junction had 5 bases not matched to a gene; V was cut back by 6 bases and J by 6 bases. In germline, CDR1 is MNHEY, CDR2 SMNVEV (reference sequence). CDR3 sequence reads: CASSGLAGLKTQYF. CDR3 nucleotide sequence: TGTGCCAGCAGCGGACTAGCGGGGCTGAAGACCCAGTACTTC.

The chain has TRBV19 and TRBJ1-2; D might be TRBD1 (5 bases). Trimming shortened V by 9 bases and J by 3 bases, and 20 bases separated the two germline ends. CDR1 LNHDA and CDR2 SQIVND come from the germline V gene (reference sequence). This CDR3 region has 15 residues. CDR3: CASKVWGREDYGYTF. As DNA, the CDR3 is TGTGCCAGCAAAGTATGGGGCAGGGAGGACTATGGCTACACCTTC.

The V call is TRBV2, the J call TRBJ2-1; 11 nucleotides agree with TRBD1. Losses at the gene ends were 6 bases for V and 5 bases for J; bases not matched to a gene: 9. Per the germline V gene, CDR1 is SNHLY and CDR2 is FYNNEI. The CDR3 sequence is 16 residues long. This CDR3 reads CASRTAPGQGDNEQFF. CDR3 DNA: TGTGCCAGCAGGACGGCTCCGGGACAGGGGGACAATGAGCAGTTCTTC.

The V gene is TRBV11-2, the J gene TRBJ2-3, with TRBD2 identical over 15 bases. Germline loops: CDR1 SGHAT, CDR2 FQNNGV. Trimming removed 1 base from V and 1 base from J; junction bases left unmatched: 3. The CDR3 runs 18 residues. The CDR3 here is CASSLGGLAGGGTDTQYF. CDR3 bases: TGTGCCAGCAGCTTAGGCGGACTAGCGGGGGGGGGCACAGATACGCAGTATTTT.

The rearrangement links TRBV18 to TRBJ2-3, with D tentatively TRBD1 (5 bases). Germline CDR1 KGHSH, CDR2 LQKENI. The CDR3 loop spans 16 amino acids. V was shortened by 3 bases and J by 0 bases, with 13 bases between the two germline ends. The CDR3 spells CASSPQGRPSTDTQYF. The CDR3 region has the DNA TGTGCCAGCTCACCGCAGGGTCGGCCTAGCACAGATACGCAGTATTTT.

The CDR3 loop is CASSPPPGQRGNEQFF. In DNA, the CDR3 is TGTGCCAGCAGCCCCCCCCCAGGCCAGCGGGGGAATGAGCAGTTCTTC. J is TRBJ2-1 and V is TRBV7-9; 8 bases are shared with TRBD2. CDR1 SEHNR and CDR2 FQNEAQ come from the germline V gene (reference sequence). The ends lost 5 bases at V and 7 bases at J; junction bases unmatched: 13. The CDR3 has 16 amino acids.

J is TRBJ2-7 and V is TRBV9; TRBD1 might be the D (5 bases). Trimming cost V 0 bases and J 4 bases, with 11 bases left between them. The CDR3 sequence is 14 residues long. Per germline, CDR1 SGDLS and CDR2 YYNGEE. CDR3 sequence reads: CASSVGPGYYEQYF. DNA of the CDR3: TGTGCCAGCAGCGTAGGGCCAGGGTATTACGAGCAGTACTTC.

The gene calls are TRBV6-1 and TRBJ2-5; 8 bases map to TRBD1. Trimming removed 6 bases from V and 1 base from J; junction bases left unmatched: 7. The CDR3 consists of 15 residues. Per germline, CDR1 MNHNS and CDR2 SASEGT. The CDR3 DNA reads TGTGCCAGCAGACGACAGGGGACCACCCAAGAGACCCAGTACTTC. Translating it yields CASRRQGTTQETQYF.

This chain uses TRBV2 with TRBJ1-2, with TRBD1 matching over 9 bases. This CDR3 has 15 residues. V gave up 3 bases and J gave up 4 bases; unmatched junction bases: 6. Germline V gene sequence: CDR1 SNHLY, CDR2 FYNNEI. For the CDR3, the DNA is TGTGCCAGCAGTGAGCTGACAGGGGGAGGCTATGGCTACACCTTC. Translated: CASSELTGGGYGYTF.

The rearrangement uses TRBV7-2 and TRBJ2-7; 10 bases are shared with TRBD2. V dropped 2 bases and J dropped 3; count of bases not matched to a gene: 1. The CDR3 loop spans 14 amino acids. Per the germline V gene, CDR1 is SGHTA and CDR2 is FQGNSA. The CDR3 loop is CASSLSSGSYEQYF. The CDR3, as DNA: TGTGCCAGCAGCTTATCTAGCGGGAGCTACGAGCAGTACTTC.

The J gene is TRBJ2-5, the V gene TRBV4-1; D is perhaps TRBD1 (5 bases). V lost 4 bases and J lost 2, with 11 bases in between. This CDR3 is 14 amino acids long. The germline gives CDR1 MGHRA, CDR2 YSYEKL. CDR3 nucleotide sequence: TGCGCCAGCAGCCGACCAGGGTTACAAGAGACCCAGTACTTC. As protein: CASSRPGLQETQYF.

The chain joins TRBV11-1 to TRBJ2-6, with D tentatively TRBD1 (6 bases). The CDR3 runs to 17 residues. Germline lookup yields CDR1 SGHAT and CDR2 FQDESV (reference sequence). The V end was cut by 5 bases, the J end by 1 base, with 15 bases between. In DNA form, the CDR3 reads TGTGCCAGCAGCCCTGACAGGAGTCGGTCTGGGGCCAACGTCCTGACTTTC. This translates into CASSPDRSRSGANVLTF.

The CDR3 sequence: CASSQGGHVEKLFF. CDR3 nucleotide sequence: TGTGCCAGCAGCCAAGGCGGGCACGTTGAAAAACTGTTTTTT. The V gene is TRBV7-9, the J gene TRBJ1-4, with D unresolved. The CDR3 runs to 14 residues. Germline CDR1 and CDR2: SEHNR and FQNEAQ (reference sequence). V was trimmed by 5 bases and J by 7 bases, leaving 14 bases between them.

The chain carries TRBV5-4 and TRBJ2-3; TRBD2 agrees at 12 bases. Per germline, CDR1 SGHNT and CDR2 YYREEE (reference sequence). The trim removed 0 bases at V and 3 bases at J, leaving 5 bases unmatched. The CDR3 is 17 amino acids. CDR3 region: CASSLGPGTSGTDTQYF. The CDR3 region has the DNA TGTGCCAGCAGCTTGGGGCCCGGGACTAGCGGGACAGATACGCAGTATTTT.

This chain connects TRBV4-3 to TRBJ2-3; a weak D match, TRBD2 (5 bases). The V end lost 4 bases, the J end lost 4 bases, and 15 bases lay between the germline ends. Germline CDR1 LGHNA, CDR2 YSLEER. The CDR3 loop spans 15 amino acids. CDR3 residues: CASSRSLGASDTQYF. The CDR3 DNA sequence: TGCGCCAGCAGCCGCAGCCTGGGAGCTTCAGATACGCAGTATTTT.

This clone was detected only a few times. The chain is built from TRBV10-3 and TRBJ2-5; 13 positions match TRBD2. From germline, CDR1 is ENHRY and CDR2 SYGVKD. The ends lost 6 bases at V and 3 bases at J; junction bases unmatched: 4. The CDR3 spans 15 residues. CDR3 protein: CAIRGGLAGEETQYF. DNA for the CDR3: TGTGCCATCAGAGGCGGACTAGCGGGAGAAGAGACCCAGTACTTC.

The rearrangement links TRBV5-4 to TRBJ1-6; 8 nucleotides line up with TRBD1. CDR3 length: 15 amino acids. Germline V gives CDR1 SGHNT, CDR2 YYREEE (reference sequence). With 4 bases clipped from V and 8 bases from J, the junction kept 8 bases outside the gene matches. The CDR3 here is CASSHRTGPDSPLHF. In DNA form, the CDR3 reads TGTGCCAGCAGCCACCGGACAGGGCCTGATTCACCCCTCCACTTT.

The chain joins TRBV11-2 to TRBJ2-3, with D possibly matching TRBD1 (5 bases). Looked up from germline, CDR1 is SGHAT and CDR2 is FQNNGV. Trimming took 5 bases from V and 0 from J, leaving 12 bases between them. The CDR3 is made up of 15 amino acids. The DNA for the CDR3 is TGTGCCAGCAGCCTCATGGGGCTGAGCACAGATACGCAGTATTTT. Translation gives CASSLMGLSTDTQYF. Combining the CDR3 with reference TRBV11-2 and TRBJ2-3 gives the whole variable domain EAGVAQSPRYKIIEKRQSVAFWCNPISGHATLYWYQQILGQGPKLLIQFQNNGVVDDSQLPKDRFSAERLKGVDSTLKIQPAKLEDSAVYLCASSLMGLSTDTQYFGPGTRLTVL.

The chain has TRBV6-5 and TRBJ2-7, with D possibly matching TRBD1 (5 bases). This CDR3 has 14 residues. Germline V gene sequence: CDR1 MNHEY, CDR2 SVGAGI. Trimming pared 4 bases from V and 0 bases from J, leaving 10 bases between. This CDR3 reads CASSSPQGSYEQYF. The CDR3 DNA sequence: TGTGCCAGCAGTTCCCCGCAGGGCTCCTACGAGCAGTACTTC.

The rearrangement links TRBV4-3 to TRBJ2-5; the D is unclear. CDR1 and CDR2 from the germline V gene are LGHNA and YSLEER. Trimming removed 0 bases from V and 2 bases from J, with 10 bases in between. CDR3 length: 15 residues. The CDR3 reads CASSQDVRRQETQYF. As DNA, the CDR3 is TGCGCCAGCAGCCAAGATGTTCGGCGGCAAGAGACCCAGTACTTC.

The genes are TRBV2 and TRBJ2-7; TRBD2 aligns across 8 bases. The germline V gene has CDR1 SNHLY and CDR2 FYNNEI. V lost 4 bases, J lost 2 bases, and 10 bases stayed unmatched. CDR3 length: 16 residues. For the CDR3, the DNA is TGTGCCAGCAGTGGGTGGAGGCGGGGGGCAACCTACGAGCAGTACTTC. It is translated as CASSGWRRGATYEQYF. Supplemented by reference TRBV2 and TRBJ2-7, the full variable domain reads EPEVTQTPSHQVTQMGQEVILRCVPISNHLYFYWYRQILGQKVEFLVSFYNNEISEKSEIFDDQFSVERPDGSNFTLKIRSTKLEDSAMYFCASSGWRRGATYEQYFGPGTRLTVT.